This T cell receptor (beta chain) derives from a study of blood T cell repertoires in COVID-19 (TCRdb year 2020). For the study in its entirety: Collaborator samples came from the United States, Italy and Spain and covered acute and convalescent phases of COVID-19. Deeply sampled blood TCRbeta repertoires from subjects exposed to, actively infected with, or recovered from COVID-19 were included in the dataset. Samples were obtained from the ongoing ImmuneRACE study (first 160 participants) and from 1,254 subjects provided by 6 global collaborators. The prospective study material was composed of cDNA or gDNA derived from T cells, B-cell-depleted T cells, or PBMCs. HLA class I and class II types, where available, came from metadata supplied by the sample provider rather than from assay-based typing. The repertoires were released in a freely available public database intended as a resource for research on the immune response to SARS-CoV-2. The sample metadata nearly always contained a de-identified subject ID, COVID-19 status, age in years and sex.

The research as a whole found: How much clinical and demographic metadata was included differed by source and by participant, and the metadata was provided uncurated.

Each collaborating institution followed its own protocols to collect whole blood in K2EDTA tubes. Collaborator samples were shipped for TCRbeta analysis as frozen whole blood, isolated PBMCs, or DNA extracted from either sample type. TCRbeta CDR3 regions were amplified from genomic DNA by means of the immunoSEQ Assay, a bias-controlled multiplex PCR. Per the source publication's procedure: The number of nucleated cells in each sample was estimated from the amplification of reference gene primers within the assay. To quantify the absolute abundance of each unique TCRbeta CDR3 rearrangement, sequence reads were collapsed and filtered. For each sample, productive Simpson clonality was calculated by taking the square root of Simpson's diversity index across productive rearrangements. What TCRdb holds here is the immuneACCESS table cut down to in-frame rearrangements. Part of the clones is not present; checked against another copy, under half of the missing clones reflect an unresolved V gene, and the others are unexplained. From that table come the V and J calls and clone size; the DNA was used to work out D and trimming. The sample table holds over 300,000 clones, of which 90% were seen once. Together, the top ten hold about 7% of the sample.

Details on this clone: The antigen it binds to is not known. Per-base qualities were not stored, and no clone one base away is much larger.

The germline V gene gives CDR1 as SGHTA and CDR2 as FQGTGA. The CDR3 has 14 amino acids, counting the end cysteine and phenylalanine. Solely the CDR3 DNA is kept, with 42 bases framed from the first base. Trimming costs V 5 bases and J 8 bases, and their ends lie 18 bases apart. The sequence was collected from a man between 18 and 35 years old with active or convalescent COVID-19. The sample consisted of peripheral blood. The chain is encoded by TRBV7-3 joined to TRBJ1-1; no confident D gene assignment can be made. The CDR3 reads CASSRESGIGEAFF. The bases read TGTGCCAGCAGCCGAGAATCGGGGATAGGCGAAGCTTTCTTT.